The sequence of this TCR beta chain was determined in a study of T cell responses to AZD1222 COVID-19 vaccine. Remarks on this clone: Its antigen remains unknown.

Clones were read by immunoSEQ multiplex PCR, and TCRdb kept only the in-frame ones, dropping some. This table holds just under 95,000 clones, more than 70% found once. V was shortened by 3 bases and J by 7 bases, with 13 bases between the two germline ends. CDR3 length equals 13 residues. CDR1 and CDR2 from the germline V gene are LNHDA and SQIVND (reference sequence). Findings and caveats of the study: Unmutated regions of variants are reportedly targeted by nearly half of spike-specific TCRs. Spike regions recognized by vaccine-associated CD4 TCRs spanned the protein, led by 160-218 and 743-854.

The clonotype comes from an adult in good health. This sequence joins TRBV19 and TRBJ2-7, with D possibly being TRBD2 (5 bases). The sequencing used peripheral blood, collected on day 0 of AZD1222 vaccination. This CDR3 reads CASSMEADREQYF. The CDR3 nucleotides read TGTGCCAGTAGTATGGAGGCAGATCGGGAGCAGTACTTC.